The source of this T cell receptor beta chain is a study of blood T cell repertoires in COVID-19. Germline V gene sequence: CDR1 MNHEY, CDR2 SVGAGI. V was shortened by 2 bases and J by 3 bases, with 16 bases between the two germline ends. The CDR3 runs to 16 residues. The table came from immunoSEQ multiplex PCR; TCRdb's copy has only in-frame clones and leaves some out. The table records some 110,000 clones, approximately 88% of them present only once. This clone showed up just once. Sequencing used peripheral blood. The TCR was taken from a woman in her seventies with acute or convalescent COVID-19. The rearrangement uses TRBV6-5 and TRBJ2-5; D perhaps matches TRBD1 (6 bases). The CDR3 spells CASSYNRGQREETQYF. CDR3 in DNA: TGTGCCAGCAGTTACAATCGAGGACAGAGGGAAGAGACCCAGTACTTC.